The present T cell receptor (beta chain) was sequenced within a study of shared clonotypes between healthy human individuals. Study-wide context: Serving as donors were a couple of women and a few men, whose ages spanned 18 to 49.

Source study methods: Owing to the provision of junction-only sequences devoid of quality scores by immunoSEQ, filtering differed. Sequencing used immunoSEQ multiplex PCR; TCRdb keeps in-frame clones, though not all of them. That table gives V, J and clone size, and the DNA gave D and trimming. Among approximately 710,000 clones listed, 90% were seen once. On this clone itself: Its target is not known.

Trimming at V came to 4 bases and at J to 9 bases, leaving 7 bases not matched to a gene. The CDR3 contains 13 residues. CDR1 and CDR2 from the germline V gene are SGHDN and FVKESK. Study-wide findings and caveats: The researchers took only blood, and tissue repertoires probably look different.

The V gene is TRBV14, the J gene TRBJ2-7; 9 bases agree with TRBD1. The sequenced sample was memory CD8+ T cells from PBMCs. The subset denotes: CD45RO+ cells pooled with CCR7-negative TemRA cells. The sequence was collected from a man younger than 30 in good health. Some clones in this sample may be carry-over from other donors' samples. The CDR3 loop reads CASSPGQGWWQYF. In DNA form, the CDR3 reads TGTGCCAGCAGCCCGGGACAGGGATGGTGGCAGTACTTC.